This T cell receptor beta chain is from a study of cytomegalovirus exposure and HLA in healthy donors. The protocol was immunoSEQ multiplex PCR, while the TCRdb copy is restricted to in-frame clones and leaves out a portion. The sample has more than 80,000 clones; 88% are singletons. The germline V gene has CDR1 SEHNR and CDR2 FQNEAQ (reference sequence). CDR3 length equals 14 residues. Deletions cut 4 bases from V and 1 base from J, with 10 bases between. The sequencing sample was made of PBMCs. The receptor was isolated from a woman between 18 and 29 years old in good health and CMV-seropositive. The chain employs TRBV7-9 and TRBJ1-1; tentatively, D is TRBD1 (6 bases). CDR3 sequence (DNA): TGTGCCAGCAGCTATGACAGGCGGAACACTGAAGCTTTCTTT. Residues: CASSYDRRNTEAFF.